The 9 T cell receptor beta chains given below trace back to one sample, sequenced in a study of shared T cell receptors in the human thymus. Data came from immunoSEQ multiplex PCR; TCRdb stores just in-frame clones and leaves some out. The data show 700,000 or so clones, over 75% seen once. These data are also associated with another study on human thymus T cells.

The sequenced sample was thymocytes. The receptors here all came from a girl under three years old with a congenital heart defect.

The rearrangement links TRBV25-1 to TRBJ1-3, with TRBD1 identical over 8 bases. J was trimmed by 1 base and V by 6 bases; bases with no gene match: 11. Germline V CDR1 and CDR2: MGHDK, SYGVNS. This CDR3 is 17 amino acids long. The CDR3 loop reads CASRGWGQALSGNTIYF. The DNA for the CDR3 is TGTGCCAGCAGGGGGTGGGGACAGGCCCTATCTGGAAACACCATATATTTT.

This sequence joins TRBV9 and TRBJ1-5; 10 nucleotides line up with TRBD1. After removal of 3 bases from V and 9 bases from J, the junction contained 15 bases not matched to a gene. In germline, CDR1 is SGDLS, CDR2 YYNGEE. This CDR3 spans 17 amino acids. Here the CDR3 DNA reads TGTGCCAGCAGCGCGAGGGACAGGGGAAGCCGGATTTGGCCCCAGCATTTT. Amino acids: CASSARDRGSRIWPQHF.

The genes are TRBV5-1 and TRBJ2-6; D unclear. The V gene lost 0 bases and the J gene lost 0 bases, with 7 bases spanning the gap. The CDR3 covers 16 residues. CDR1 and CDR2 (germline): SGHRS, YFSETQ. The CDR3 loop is CASSLGTGSGANVLTF. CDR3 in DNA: TGCGCCAGCAGCTTGGGAACGGGCTCTGGGGCCAACGTCCTGACTTTC.

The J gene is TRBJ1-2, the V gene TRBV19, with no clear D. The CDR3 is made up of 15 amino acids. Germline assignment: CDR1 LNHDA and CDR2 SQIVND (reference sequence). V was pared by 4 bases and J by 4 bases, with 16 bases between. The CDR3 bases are TGTGCCAGTAGTACCTCAATCAAGGACTCCTATGGCTACACCTTC. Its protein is CASSTSIKDSYGYTF.

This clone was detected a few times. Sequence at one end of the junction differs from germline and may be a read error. The CDR3 bases are TGCGCCAGCAGGTTGGGGGGCGCGTACCCAGCCCGGGAGGTGCAGTACTTC. Protein product: CASRLGGAYPAREVQYF. The genes are TRBV5-1 and TRBJ2-7; TRBD2 might be the D (7 bases). The length of the CDR3 is 17 residues. Germline V gene sequence: CDR1 SGHRS, CDR2 YFSETQ.

CDR3 nucleotides: TGTGCCAGCAGCTTTAATAGCGGGGGGCCAAAAGATACGCAGTATTTT. Translating it yields CASSFNSGGPKDTQYF. The V gene is TRBV11-2, the J gene TRBJ2-3; 10 nucleotides match TRBD2. CDR1 is SGHAT and CDR2 is FQNNGV in the germline V gene. The CDR3 has 16 amino acids. The ends lost 3 bases at V and 5 bases at J; junction bases unmatched: 8.

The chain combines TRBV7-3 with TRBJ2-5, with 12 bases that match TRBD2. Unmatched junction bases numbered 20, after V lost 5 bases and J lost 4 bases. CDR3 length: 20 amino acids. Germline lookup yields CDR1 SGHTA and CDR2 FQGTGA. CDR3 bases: TGTGCCAGCAGCCTAGCGACCGGGGCTAGCGGGGGGGCTGGTAGAGAGACCCAGTACTTC. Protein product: CASSLATGASGGAGRETQYF.

CDR3: CASRSPGNTEAFF. CDR3 DNA: TGTGCCAGCAGAAGCCCAGGGAACACTGAAGCTTTCTTT. The chain recombines TRBV7-6 with TRBJ1-1, with D uncertain. V was trimmed by 6 bases and J by 1 base, leaving 9 bases between them. Germline lookup yields CDR1 SGHVS and CDR2 FNYEAQ. The CDR3 totals 13 residues.

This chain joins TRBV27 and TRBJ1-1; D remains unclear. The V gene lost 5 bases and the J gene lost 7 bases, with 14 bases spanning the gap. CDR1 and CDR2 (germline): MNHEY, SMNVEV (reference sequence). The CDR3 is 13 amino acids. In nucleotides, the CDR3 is TGTGCCAGCAGTCCCTGTAGCGGGAGTGAAGCTTTCTTT. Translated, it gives CASSPCSGSEAFF.